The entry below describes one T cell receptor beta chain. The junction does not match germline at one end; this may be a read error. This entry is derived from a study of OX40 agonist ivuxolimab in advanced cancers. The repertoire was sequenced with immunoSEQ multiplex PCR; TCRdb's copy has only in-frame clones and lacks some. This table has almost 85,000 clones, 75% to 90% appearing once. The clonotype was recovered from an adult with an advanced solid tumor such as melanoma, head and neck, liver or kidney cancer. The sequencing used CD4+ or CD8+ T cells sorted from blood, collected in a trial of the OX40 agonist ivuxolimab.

The CDR3 nucleotides are TGTGCCAGCAGGGACTGGGGTTCATCTTACTTT. The encoded protein is CASRDWGSSYF. This chain uses TRBV6-1 with TRBJ1-1; D gene uncertain. The CDR3 loop spans 11 amino acids. CDR1 is MNHNS, CDR2 SASEGT, per germline.